The next 29 T cell receptor beta chains were all read from a single sample in a study of blood T cell repertoires in COVID-19. Only in-frame clones appear in the TCRdb table, and some are missing; sequencing was by immunoSEQ multiplex PCR. The data hold just under 350,000 clones, with around 87% observed a single time. The sample comprised peripheral blood. The receptors stem from a woman between 45 and 60 years old with COVID-19, enrolled during active disease.

The chain carries TRBV9 and TRBJ2-5; a weak D match, TRBD1 (6 bases). Near its end, the DNA agrees better with TRBJ2-7, so the J call may be wrong. The germline V gene has CDR1 SGDLS and CDR2 YYNGEE. The CDR3 contains 16 residues. CDR3 coding DNA: TGTGCCAGCAGCGTAGAGGGGGAATTAGTAGACTACGAGCAGTACTTC. Its protein product is CASSVEGELVDYEQYF.

CDR3 sequence reads: CASRRTTGAYNEQFF. The DNA of the CDR3 is TGTGCCAGCAGACGGACGACAGGGGCTTACAATGAGCAGTTCTTC. The rearrangement links TRBV6-5 to TRBJ2-1; 8 positions agree with TRBD1. The germline V gene has CDR1 MNHEY and CDR2 SVGAGI. This CDR3 region has 15 residues. The J segment lost 4 bases and the V segment lost 6 bases, leaving 8 bases of the junction unmatched.

The chain couples TRBV30 to TRBJ2-6; tentative D call: TRBD1 (5 bases). Germline values: CDR1 GTSNPN, CDR2 SVGIG (reference sequence). The CDR3 runs to 21 residues. The V end was cut by 0 bases, the J end by 0 bases, with 24 bases between. The CDR3 is CAWSVRGRVPYFSSGANVLTF. CDR3 sequence (DNA): TGTGCCTGGAGTGTACGTGGCAGGGTACCGTACTTCTCCTCTGGGGCCAACGTCCTGACTTTC.

The chain links TRBV4-1 to TRBJ1-4; D may be TRBD1 (5 bases). V lost 10 bases and J 2 bases, leaving 26 bases between the germline ends. Per germline, CDR1 MGHRA and CDR2 YSYEKL. This CDR3 contains 18 residues. The CDR3 region is CATGTGGARKRTNEKLFF. The CDR3, as DNA: TGCGCCACCGGAACGGGAGGGGCGAGAAAGCGTACTAATGAAAAACTGTTTTTT.

The gene calls are TRBV5-1 and TRBJ2-3; the D is unclear. The germline V and J ends were trimmed by 3 bases and 2 bases, with 4 bases remaining between them. CDR1 is SGHRS, CDR2 YFSETQ, per germline. The CDR3 contains 12 residues. The CDR3 nucleotides are TGCGCCAGCAGCTCCTCCACAGATACGCAGTATTTT. Amino acids: CASSSSTDTQYF.

The chain employs TRBV19 and TRBJ1-5, with 7 bases fitting TRBD1. The CDR3 is made up of 16 amino acids. The germline V gene has CDR1 LNHDA and CDR2 SQIVND (reference sequence). With V trimmed by 2 bases and J by 5 bases, 9 bases remained unmatched. The CDR3 DNA is TGTGCCAGTAGTATAATTGAGGGGGCAAGGGATCAGCCCCAGCATTTT. Translating it yields CASSIIEGARDQPQHF.

In regard to this clone: This same CDR3 is encoded by further DNA sequences in the sample. The chain combines TRBV5-1 with TRBJ1-1, with unresolved D. V was cut by 0 bases and J by 1 base, with 4 bases left in between. CDR3 size: 13 residues. Germline CDR1 SGHRS, CDR2 YFSETQ. CDR3 protein: CASSLGRNTEAFF. CDR3 nucleotide sequence: TGCGCCAGCAGCTTGGGTCGGAACACTGAAGCTTTCTTT.

As regards this clone: The sample contains more than one DNA sequence encoding this CDR3. The chain carries TRBV29-1 and TRBJ1-1; D gene unclear. The germline CDR1 and CDR2 sequences are SQVTM and ANQGSEA. The CDR3 has 12 residues. With 4 bases removed from V and 4 bases from J, the gap between germline ends came to 10 bases. CDR3: CSVGSGSTEAFF. DNA for the CDR3: TGCAGCGTTGGCTCGGGGAGCACTGAAGCTTTCTTT.

J is TRBJ2-3 and V is TRBV3-1 (or the pseudogene TRBV3-2), with 9 positions matching TRBD2. Germline V gene lookup returns CDR1 LGHDT and CDR2 YNNKEL (reference sequence). The trim removed 5 bases at V and 2 bases at J, leaving 5 bases unmatched. The CDR3 sequence is 15 residues long. CDR3 region: CASSFSGRDTDTQYF. CDR3 coding DNA: TGTGCCAGCAGCTTTAGCGGGAGAGACACAGATACGCAGTATTTT.

The chain joins TRBV6-6 to TRBJ2-7; 10 nucleotides align to TRBD2. CDR1 and CDR2 from the germline V gene are MNHNY and SVGAGI (reference sequence). The CDR3 has 15 residues. V lost 6 bases and J lost 0; bases outside the gene matches: 5. The CDR3: CASRPLAGDSYEQYF. DNA of the CDR3: TGTGCCAGCAGACCTCTAGCGGGAGACTCCTACGAGCAGTACTTC.

The rearrangement uses TRBV7-9 and TRBJ1-4, with a possible D match to TRBD1 (6 bases). From germline, CDR1 is SEHNR and CDR2 FQNEAQ (reference sequence). V lost 4 bases and J lost 6, with 21 bases in between. The CDR3 is 17 amino acids. CDR3 loop: CASSSQTRGGGHEKLFF. The CDR3 bases are TGTGCCAGCAGCTCGCAGACCCGGGGGGGCGGACATGAAAAACTGTTTTTT.

The V call is TRBV6-2 or TRBV6-3, the J call TRBJ2-3; 9 nucleotides match TRBD2. The CDR3 loop spans 15 amino acids. V was clipped by 5 bases and J by 3 bases; unmatched bases: 6. Looked up from germline, CDR1 is MNHEY and CDR2 is SVGEGT. In nucleotides, the CDR3 is TGTGCCAGCAGTGTAGGACTAGCGAGGACAGATACGCAGTATTTT. Its protein product is CASSVGLARTDTQYF.

The chain couples TRBV3-1 (or the pseudogene TRBV3-2) to TRBJ1-6, with 9 bases fitting TRBD1. The CDR3 totals 14 residues. V lost 5 bases to trimming and J lost 8 bases; unmatched junction nucleotides: 4. From germline, CDR1 is LGHDT and CDR2 YNNKEL (reference sequence). As DNA, the CDR3 is TGTGCCAGCAGCAACCGGGACAGGGATTCACCCCTCCACTTT. This sequence encodes CASSNRDRDSPLHF.

V usage is TRBV7-2 and J usage is TRBJ2-1, with D unresolved. The length of the CDR3 is 13 residues. Germline V gives CDR1 SGHTA, CDR2 FQGNSA. Between the trimmed V and J ends, which lost 4 bases and 2 bases, there was a span of 6 bases. The DNA for the CDR3 is TGTGCCAGCAGCTCCTACCCCTACAATGAGCAGTTCTTC. It codes for CASSSYPYNEQFF. Variable domain in full (rest from reference TRBV7-2 and TRBJ2-1): GAGVSQSPSNKVTEKGKDVELRCDPISGHTALYWYRQSLGQGLEFLIYFQGNSAPDKSGLPSDRFSAERTGGSVSTLTIQRTQQEDSAVYLCASSSYPYNEQFFGPGTRLTVL.

The gene calls are TRBV20-1 and TRBJ2-5, with D unresolved. CDR3 length: 11 residues. Germline values: CDR1 DFQATT, CDR2 SNEGSKA (reference sequence). The V and J ends lost 6 bases and 2 bases respectively, with 7 bases between them. CDR3 sequence reads: CSARLQETQYF. The CDR3 DNA reads as TGCAGTGCACGACTTCAAGAGACCCAGTACTTC.

The gene calls are TRBV5-1 and TRBJ2-1; 9 nucleotides line up with TRBD2. Germline V gene sequence: CDR1 SGHRS, CDR2 YFSETQ. The CDR3 covers 16 residues. The V gene end was trimmed by 0 bases and the J gene end by 7 bases; junction bases not matched to a gene: 8. CDR3 sequence: CASSLDPAGGGNEQFF. The CDR3 DNA follows: TGCGCCAGCAGCTTGGATCCAGCGGGGGGTGGGAATGAGCAGTTCTTC.

V is TRBV18 and J is TRBJ2-1, with 7 bases identical to TRBD1. Germline CDR1 KGHSH, CDR2 LQKENI. J gave up 5 bases and V 2 bases, and 6 bases lay outside the gene matches. The CDR3 extends over 15 amino acids. CDR3 in DNA: TGTGCCAGCTCACCAAGGACAGGATCAAACAATGAGCAGTTCTTC. Its protein is CASSPRTGSNNEQFF.

V and J are TRBV12-3 or TRBV12-4 and TRBJ1-2; D not resolved. CDR3 size: 13 residues. Between the trimmed V and J ends, which lost 4 bases and 8 bases, there was a span of 14 bases. CDR3 coding DNA: TGTGCCAGCAGTTCCCATTTTGAGCCGGGCTACACCTTC. Protein product: CASSSHFEPGYTF.

The chain joins TRBV5-1 to TRBJ1-2; 8 bases align to TRBD1. The CDR3 is 15 amino acids. Germline V gene sequence: CDR1 SGHRS, CDR2 YFSETQ. J gave up 3 bases and V 4 bases, and 8 bases lay outside the gene matches. CDR3 amino acids: CASSDLDRVDYGYTF. CDR3 nucleotides: TGCGCCAGCAGCGACCTGGACAGGGTCGACTATGGCTACACCTTC.

This chain uses TRBV29-1 with TRBJ2-7, with TRBD2 as a possible D gene (5 bases). CDR3 length equals 13 residues. CDR1 and CDR2 from the germline V gene are SQVTM and ANQGSEA. Between the trimmed V and J ends, which lost 0 bases and 6 bases, there was a span of 12 bases. This chain's CDR3 is CSVEDRGAGEQYF. In DNA, the CDR3 is TGCAGCGTTGAAGATCGGGGAGCCGGCGAGCAGTACTTC.

The CDR3 sequence: CASSLDPRTGKTQYF. The CDR3 DNA is TGTGCCAGCAGCTTAGACCCCAGGACAGGGAAGACCCAGTACTTC. The chain recombines TRBV5-6 with TRBJ2-5; 8 nucleotides line up with TRBD1. V gave up 2 bases and J gave up 6 bases; unmatched junction bases: 9. The CDR3 length is 15 residues. Per germline, CDR1 SGHDT and CDR2 YYEEEE.

The CDR3 spells CATSPTGGGNTIYF. CDR3 DNA sequence: TGTGCCACCAGCCCGACAGGGGGCGGAAACACCATATATTTT. The rearrangement joins TRBV24-1 to TRBJ1-3; TRBD1 aligns across 10 bases. Looked up from germline, CDR1 is KGHDR and CDR2 is SFDVKD. The J segment lost 4 bases and the V segment lost 7 bases, leaving 3 bases of the junction unmatched. This CDR3 region has 14 residues.

The rearrangement links TRBV15 to TRBJ1-2, with TRBD1 matching 7 bases. In germline, CDR1 is LNHNV, CDR2 YYDKDF (reference sequence). The CDR3 contains 15 residues. The V and J ends lost 9 bases and 5 bases, in that order; junction bases with no gene match: 15. CDR3 sequence: CATYYRGYRGYGYTF. For the CDR3, the DNA is TGTGCCACTTATTACAGGGGTTACCGAGGGTATGGCTACACCTTC.

This clone was seen a few times. The chain joins TRBV9 to TRBJ1-4; D not certain. V was cut by 0 bases and J by 8 bases, with 8 bases left in between. This CDR3 comprises 13 residues. Per the germline V gene, CDR1 is SGDLS and CDR2 is YYNGEE. CDR3 sequence reads: CASSVDPGEKLFF. CDR3 in DNA: TGTGCCAGCAGCGTAGACCCGGGAGAAAAACTGTTTTTT.

The chain uses TRBV7-9 and TRBJ2-7; 7 bases agree with TRBD1. The CDR3 runs 15 residues. V dropped 5 bases and J dropped 2; count of bases not matched to a gene: 9. Germline V gene sequence: CDR1 SEHNR, CDR2 FQNEAQ (reference sequence). The CDR3 reads CASSPAGDRPYEQYF. In nucleotides, the CDR3 is TGTGCCAGCAGCCCGGCCGGGGACAGACCCTACGAGCAGTACTTC.

The rearrangement links TRBV11-3 to TRBJ2-2; TRBD2 might be the D (6 bases). The germline V gene has CDR1 SGHNT and CDR2 YENEEA. V was trimmed by 0 bases and J by 6 bases, leaving 14 bases between them. The CDR3 is made up of 16 amino acids. The CDR3 sequence: CASSLDWGTPAGELFF. In DNA, the CDR3 is TGTGCCAGCAGCTTAGATTGGGGGACTCCCGCCGGGGAGCTGTTTTTT.

This chain joins TRBV15 and TRBJ1-1; D might be TRBD1 (5 bases). V lost 1 base, J lost 0 bases, and 12 bases lay in between. The CDR3 totals 16 residues. CDR1 is LNHNV and CDR2 is YYDKDF in the germline V gene (reference sequence). The CDR3 bases are TGTGCCACCAGCAGAGGAGATGGGGCAGTGAACACTGAAGCTTTCTTT. Protein product: CATSRGDGAVNTEAFF.

This clone was observed a single time. The chain joins TRBV27 to TRBJ2-1, with a weak D call TRBD2 (6 bases). The germline CDR1 and CDR2 sequences are MNHEY and SMNVEV (reference sequence). V lost 6 bases, J lost 2 bases, and 14 bases lay in between. The CDR3 contains 15 residues. The CDR3 sequence: CASSLAGPAYNEQFF. The CDR3 DNA follows: TGTGCCAGCAGCCTCGCGGGACCAGCCTACAATGAGCAGTTCTTC.

The chain couples TRBV2 to TRBJ2-5, with TRBD2 identical over 10 bases. The CDR3 sequence is 15 residues long. Germline V gene data show CDR1 as SNHLY and CDR2 as FYNNEI. J lost 1 base, V lost 6 bases, and 5 bases had no gene match. CDR3 amino acids: CASSISGRAQETQYF. CDR3 in DNA: TGTGCCAGCAGCATCAGCGGGAGGGCCCAAGAGACCCAGTACTTC.